One TCR beta chain is described in this entry. J was trimmed by 6 bases and V by 7 bases; bases with no gene match: 8. CDR3 length: 13 residues. Per the germline V gene, CDR1 is SGHDT and CDR2 is YYEEEE. The sample comes from a study of control samples from healthy donors and cancer patients. Generated by immunoSEQ multiplex PCR, the TCRdb table keeps only in-frame clones and is missing some. The repertoire holds about 93,000 clones, 88% seen once, with roughly 14% in the top ten. The chain couples TRBV5-6 to TRBJ2-3, with 7 positions matching TRBD2. The sequence derives from a woman in her 70s in good health. The sequenced sample was blood. The CDR3 protein is CASGGLLGDTQYF. The CDR3 bases are TGTGCCAGCGGGGGACTACTCGGGGATACGCAGTATTTT.